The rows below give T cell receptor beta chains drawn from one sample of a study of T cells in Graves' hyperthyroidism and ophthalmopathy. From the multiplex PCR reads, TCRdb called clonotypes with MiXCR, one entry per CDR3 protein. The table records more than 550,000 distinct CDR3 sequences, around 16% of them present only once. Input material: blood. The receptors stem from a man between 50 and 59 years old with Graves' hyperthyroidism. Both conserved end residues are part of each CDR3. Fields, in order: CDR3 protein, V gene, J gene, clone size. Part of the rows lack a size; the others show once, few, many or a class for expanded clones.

CDR3aa: CASTLAGFYNEQFF; v_gene: TRBV11-2; j_gene: TRBJ2-1; abundance: many
CDR3aa: CAIMESGYSYEQYF; v_gene: TRBV10-3; j_gene: TRBJ2-7; abundance: -
CDR3aa: CASSVDSGELFF; v_gene: TRBV5-1; j_gene: TRBJ2-2; abundance: many
CDR3aa: CSPSPGLAGEGEQYF; v_gene: TRBV20-1; j_gene: TRBJ2-7; abundance: few
CDR3aa: CASSAKTGMNTEAFF; v_gene: TRBV27; j_gene: TRBJ1-1; abundance: -
CDR3aa: CASSQHGSGELFF; v_gene: TRBV4-1; j_gene: TRBJ2-2; abundance: -
CDR3aa: CAIRAGGGGQPQHF; v_gene: TRBV10-3; j_gene: TRBJ1-5; abundance: many
CDR3aa: CAWSVQTTDTQYF; v_gene: TRBV30; j_gene: TRBJ2-3; abundance: -
CDR3aa: CAINQNQYNEQFF; v_gene: TRBV10-3; j_gene: TRBJ2-1; abundance: -
CDR3aa: CASSGDGSYEQYF; v_gene: TRBV18; j_gene: TRBJ2-7; abundance: -
CDR3aa: CASKGGGSYEQYF; v_gene: TRBV13; j_gene: TRBJ2-7; abundance: many
CDR3aa: CASSTNRGAPNEQFF; v_gene: TRBV19; j_gene: TRBJ2-1; abundance: few
CDR3aa: CASSYSDRYNQPQHF; v_gene: TRBV6-2/TRBV6-3; j_gene: TRBJ1-5; abundance: -
CDR3aa: CASSLFRGNQPQHF; v_gene: TRBV5-6; j_gene: TRBJ1-5; abundance: few
CDR3aa: CASSSNFYTDTQYF; v_gene: TRBV5-1; j_gene: TRBJ2-3; abundance: -
CDR3aa: CSGGTDSYNEQFF; v_gene: TRBV20-1; j_gene: TRBJ2-1; abundance: few
CDR3aa: CAWSRTGRRGQFF; v_gene: TRBV30; j_gene: TRBJ2-1; abundance: few
CDR3aa: CASSSGTEYKQYF; v_gene: TRBV28; j_gene: TRBJ2-7; abundance: few
CDR3aa: CASSQVRRAASGNTIYF; v_gene: TRBV3-1; j_gene: TRBJ1-3; abundance: -
CDR3aa: CASSYDGDTYEQYF; v_gene: TRBV6-5; j_gene: TRBJ2-7; abundance: many
CDR3aa: CASSLFLAGVGAYEQYF; v_gene: TRBV5-1; j_gene: TRBJ2-7; abundance: -
CDR3aa: CASRDRGRYEQYF; v_gene: TRBV19; j_gene: TRBJ2-7; abundance: few
CDR3aa: CASSVDGTADHTIYF; v_gene: TRBV2; j_gene: TRBJ1-3; abundance: many
CDR3aa: CASSSSNDQPQHF; v_gene: TRBV18; j_gene: TRBJ1-5; abundance: -
CDR3aa: CASSWTGSGNEQFF; v_gene: TRBV6-1; j_gene: TRBJ2-1; abundance: -
CDR3aa: CASSNDRAQTQYF; v_gene: TRBV28; j_gene: TRBJ2-5; abundance: many
CDR3aa: CASSPTLGDYYYEQYF; v_gene: TRBV28; j_gene: TRBJ2-7; abundance: many
CDR3aa: CASSERGQGGMGTDTQYF; v_gene: TRBV2; j_gene: TRBJ2-3; abundance: many
CDR3aa: CSAPRLYLGTDTQYF; v_gene: TRBV20-1; j_gene: TRBJ2-3; abundance: -
CDR3aa: CASSVGPSGRSDEQFF; v_gene: TRBV9; j_gene: TRBJ2-1; abundance: few
CDR3aa: CASSQGTSGLQYF; v_gene: TRBV4-2; j_gene: TRBJ2-5; abundance: few
CDR3aa: CASSFRQDRLGDTQYF; v_gene: TRBV28; j_gene: TRBJ2-3; abundance: few
CDR3aa: CASSSLSGRSDEQYF; v_gene: TRBV5-1; j_gene: TRBJ2-7; abundance: many
CDR3aa: CSVEHSGRAHNEQFF; v_gene: TRBV29-1; j_gene: TRBJ2-1; abundance: few
CDR3aa: CASSQHVAGGPNEQFF; v_gene: TRBV3-1; j_gene: TRBJ2-1; abundance: few
CDR3aa: CASSDRLAGQIYNEQFF; v_gene: TRBV10-1; j_gene: TRBJ2-1; abundance: -
CDR3aa: CATSRETADNNEQFF; v_gene: TRBV15; j_gene: TRBJ2-1; abundance: -
CDR3aa: CSSSRDINTEAFF; v_gene: TRBV18; j_gene: TRBJ1-1; abundance: few
CDR3aa: CASSQGGQGNTEAFF; v_gene: TRBV3-1; j_gene: TRBJ1-1; abundance: many
CDR3aa: CASSVEVTGELFF; v_gene: TRBV2; j_gene: TRBJ2-2; abundance: many